This TCR beta chain emerged from a study of chemoradiotherapy in HPV16-positive cancers (dated by TCRdb to 2022 to 2024). Turning to the overall study: Candidate HPV-specific T-cell clones and common TCR motifs were defined through functional T-cell assays on cells from a couple of HPV16-positive patients. Next, the candidate HPV-specific TCRs and motifs were followed in TCR repertoires from around 90 patients with HPV-related cancers. The study set out to ask whether T-cell immunity against the HPV oncoproteins E6 and E7 changes over the course of chemoradiotherapy and whether that immunity affects survival.

A distance of 9 bases separates the germline ends of V and J, which lose 2 bases and 4 bases respectively. The cysteine opens and the phenylalanine closes a CDR3 of 15 amino acids. Of the read, only the CDR3 DNA is kept; its 45 bases are in frame from base 1. The germline V gene yields MNHNS for CDR1 and SASEGT for CDR2. General findings and caveats noted by the study authors: Expansion of candidate HPV-specific clones and E7-related TCR motifs was observed in the tumor microenvironment during treatment, whereas no such expansion was observed for non-HPV-specific T cells. The functional definition of HPV-specific T cells was derived from only a couple of HPV16-positive patients, and the survival association was reported for HPV16-positive patients. Improved recurrence-free survival in HPV16-positive patients was associated with expansion of HPV-responsive T cells during chemoradiotherapy.

About this clone: The antigen it recognizes is unknown. No base quality values were provided; no much bigger clone lies one nucleotide off.

Because repertoires were sampled repeatedly during chemoradiotherapy, clonal expansion in the tumor microenvironment could be followed. Receptor libraries were prepared by the immunoSEQ multiplex PCR assay. Drawn from immuneACCESS, this table holds only the in-frame rearrangements with V and J called that TCRdb kept. Clones are partly lost; checked studies trace under half to an unresolved V gene and leave the rest unexplained. This sample is represented by approximately 1,000 clones; around 70% of them were singletons. The biggest ten clones account for 14% of the sample. Recombination joined TRBV6-1 with TRBJ2-6, and TRBD1 may be the D gene, going by 6 matching bases. The receptor was derived from a human donor with HPV-associated anogenital cancer. The sequencing used tumor tissue, collected from a patient who underwent chemoradiotherapy. The DNA sequence is given as TGTGCCAGCAGTGAAACAGGGTACGGGGCCAACGTCCTGACTTTC. It codes for CASSETGYGANVLTF.